This record concerns one T cell receptor (beta chain) sequence. As yet, its antigen is unknown. The data stem from a study of cytomegalovirus exposure and HLA in healthy donors. Study-wide results and limits: Diagnosis of cytomegalovirus status made by the classifier reportedly showed high specificity and sensitivity.

13 Jbeta primers and 60 Vbeta primers were used for the PCR. Some clones are missing from TCRdb's copy, which holds only in-frame ones; the method was immunoSEQ multiplex PCR. This table has roughly 130,000 clones, about 80% appearing once. The sample comprised PBMCs. The TCR comes from a man between 35 and 55 years old in good health and CMV-seronegative.

The CDR3 bases are TGCAGCGTTGTAGGTACTAGCGGGGGGGCAGGCACAGATACGCAGTATTTT. It translates to CSVVGTSGGAGTDTQYF. The chain joins TRBV29-1 to TRBJ2-3; 13 positions match TRBD2. This CDR3 contains 17 residues. Germline lookup yields CDR1 SQVTM and CDR2 ANQGSEA. With 4 bases clipped from V and 1 base from J, the junction kept 8 bases outside the gene matches.